This T cell receptor beta chain comes out of a study of T cells in Graves' hyperthyroidism and ophthalmopathy. At the level of the study: Once the initial diagnosis was made, peripheral blood was obtained before any treatment. Overall study findings and caveats: Ophthalmopathy was told apart from stable hyperthyroidism by a 13 V-J model.

Diagnosis relied on clinical symptoms, serum thyroxine and TRAb, thyroid ultrasound and orbital computed tomography. About this clonotype: Its antigen is undetermined.

Researchers amplified the TCR beta CDR3 regions from RNA transcripts. The HTBI primer set was used in a first-round RT-PCR of the TCR CDR3. TCRdb passed the multiplex PCR reads through MiXCR, listing each CDR3 protein once. Of roughly 600,000 distinct CDR3 sequences listed, approximately 15% are singletons. The CDR3 covers 12 residues. CDR1 and CDR2 from the germline V gene are SGDLS and YYNGEE. Trimming took off 4 bases at V and 6 bases at J, with 7 bases between the two ends. The source material was blood. This receptor was identified in a woman between 45 and 60 years old with Graves' ophthalmopathy. J is TRBJ2-2 and V is TRBV9; unclear D gene. As DNA, the CDR3 is TGTGCCAGCAGCCCAATCCCCGGGGAGCTGTTTTTT. Amino acids: CASSPIPGELFF. Full variable domain (outside the CDR3, taken from reference TRBV9 and TRBJ2-2): DSGVTQTPKHLITATGQRVTLRCSPRSGDLSVYWYQQSLDQGLQFLIQYYNGEERAKGNILERFSAQQFPDLHSELNLSSLELGDSALYFCASSPIPGELFFGEGSRLTVL.